A selection of T cell receptor beta chains follows, all from one sample in a study of identical twins. From the 5' RACE reads, TCRdb called clonotypes with MiXCR, one entry per CDR3 protein. The repertoire holds a few hundred thousand distinct CDR3 sequences, more than 9% seen once, with around 3% in the top ten. The same data also contributed to another study, on yellow fever vaccine responses in identical twins.

Sequencing was done on a sample of PBMCs. All receptors come from a woman aged 18-30 years in good health. The conserved cysteine and the conserved F or W are not part of the CDR3 here. A D gene is named only where the DNA matches it firmly. Clone size appears in some rows only: once, few, many, or a class for an expanded clone.

>TRBD2|TRBV27|many
ASSLDSGGAYEQY
>.|TRBV7-3|.
ASSAGLRDTQY
>.|TRBV27|few
ASGAGLAYNEQF
>.|TRBV27|many
ASSFLISSTDTQY
>TRBD1|TRBV7-3|many
ASSPGQGNEQF
>.|TRBV7-9|.
ASSFRGFESWETQY
>.|TRBV27|.
ASSFTAEETQY
>.|TRBV21-1|few
ASSKISGRCSYEQY
>.|TRBV10-3|many
AISRNLDYEQY
>.|TRBV7-9|few
ASSADSSYGYT
>.|TRBV2|.
ASSEDFSYTGELF
>.|TRBV5-1|many
ASSLADPDQYGYT
>TRBD1|TRBV5-8|few
ASSVWEGQVTYEQY
>.|TRBV29-1|many
SASREGANEQF
>TRBD1|TRBV7-2|.
ASSSDRGWYGYT